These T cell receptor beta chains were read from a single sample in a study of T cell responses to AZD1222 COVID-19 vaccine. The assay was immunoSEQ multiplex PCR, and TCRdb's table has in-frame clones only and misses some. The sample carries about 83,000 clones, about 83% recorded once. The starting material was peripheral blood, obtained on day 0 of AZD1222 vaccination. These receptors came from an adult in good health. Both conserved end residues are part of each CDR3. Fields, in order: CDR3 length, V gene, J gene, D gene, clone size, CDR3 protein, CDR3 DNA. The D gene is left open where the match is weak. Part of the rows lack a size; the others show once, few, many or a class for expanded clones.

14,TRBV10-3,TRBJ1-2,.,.,CAISELRQKYGYTF,TGTGCCATCAGTGAGTTAAGACAGAAGTATGGCTACACCTTC
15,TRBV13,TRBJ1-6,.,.,CASSIRQAYNSPLHF,TGTGCCAGCAGCATAAGACAAGCCTATAATTCACCCCTCCACTTT
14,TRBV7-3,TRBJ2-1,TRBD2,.,CASSLDTSGHEQFF,TGTGCCAGCAGCTTAGATACTAGCGGTCATGAGCAGTTCTTC
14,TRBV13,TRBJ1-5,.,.,CASSFGGHNQPQRF,TGTGCCAGCAGCTTCGGGGGACATAATCAGCCCCAGCGTTTT
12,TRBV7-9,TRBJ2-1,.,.,CASSLSYNEQFF,TGTGCCAGCAGCCTTTCCTACAATGAGCAGTTCTTC
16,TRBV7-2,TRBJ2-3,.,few,CASSPPGTLGKDTQYF,TGTGCCAGCAGCCCCCCCGGGACGTTAGGGAAAGATACGCAGTATTTT
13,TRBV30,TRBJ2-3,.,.,CAWSVIWGDTQYF,TGTGCCTGGAGTGTAATCTGGGGTGATACGCAGTATTTT
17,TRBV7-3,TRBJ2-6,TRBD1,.,CASSSGTGSSGANVLTF,TGTGCCAGCAGCTCCGGGACAGGAAGCTCTGGGGCCAACGTCCTGACTTTC
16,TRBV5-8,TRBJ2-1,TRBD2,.,CASSLRSGRGAIEQFF,TGTGCCAGCAGCTTGAGGAGCGGGAGGGGGGCGATTGAGCAGTTCTTC
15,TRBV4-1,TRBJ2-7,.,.,CASSQDLSGTREQYF,TGCGCCAGCAGCCAAGATCTATCAGGGACGAGAGAGCAGTACTTC
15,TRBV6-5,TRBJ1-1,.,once,CASSYQSAVGAEAFF,TGTGCCAGCAGTTACCAATCGGCGGTAGGGGCTGAAGCTTTCTTT
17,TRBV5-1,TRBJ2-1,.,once,CASSPETLESSYNEQFF,TGCGCCAGCAGCCCAGAGACTCTTGAGAGCTCCTACAATGAGCAGTTCTTC
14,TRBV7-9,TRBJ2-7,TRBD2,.,CASTGGAELYEQYF,TGTGCCAGCACCGGGGGGGCGGAGCTCTACGAGCAGTACTTC
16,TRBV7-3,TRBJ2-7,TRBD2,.,CASSYTGTSGGNEQYF,TGTGCCAGCAGCTACACCGGGACTAGCGGGGGAAACGAGCAGTACTTC
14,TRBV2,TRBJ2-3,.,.,CASSELSGADTQYF,TGTGCCAGCAGTGAACTCTCCGGGGCAGATACGCAGTATTTT
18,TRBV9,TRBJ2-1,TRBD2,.,CARAAGTGGARPYNEQFF,TGCGCCCGCGCGGCGGGGACGGGGGGGGCGCGACCCTACAATGAGCAGTTCTTC
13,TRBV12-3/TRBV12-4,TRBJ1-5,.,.,CASQVVSNQPQHF,TGTGCCAGCCAGGTGGTTAGCAATCAGCCCCAGCATTTT
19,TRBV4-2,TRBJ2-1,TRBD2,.,CASSQIVGTSGRGYNEQFF,TGTGCCAGCAGCCAAATCGTGGGGACTAGCGGGAGGGGCTACAATGAGCAGTTCTTC
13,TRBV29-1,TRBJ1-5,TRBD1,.,CSTSGQGAQPQHF,TGCAGCACCTCCGGACAGGGGGCCCAGCCCCAGCATTTT
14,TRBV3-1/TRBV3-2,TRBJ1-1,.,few,CASSSREKGTEAFF,TGTGCCAGCAGCTCCCGGGAAAAAGGCACTGAAGCTTTCTTT
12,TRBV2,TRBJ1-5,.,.,CASRSEGQPQHF,TGTGCCAGCCGCTCGGAGGGTCAGCCCCAGCATTTT
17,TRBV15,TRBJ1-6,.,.,CATSRGDGNPLNSPLHF,TGTGCCACCAGCAGAGGCGACGGCAACCCCTTAAATTCACCCCTCCACTTT
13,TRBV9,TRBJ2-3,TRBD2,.,CASSPGGTDTQYF,TGTGCCAGCAGCCCGGGGGGGACAGATACGCAGTATTTT
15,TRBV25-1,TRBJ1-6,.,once,CASSGTRGGDSPLHF,TGTGCCAGCAGTGGGACCCGGGGAGGGGATTCACCCCTCCACTTT
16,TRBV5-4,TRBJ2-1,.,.,CASRIGGGPSYNEQFF,TGTGCCAGCAGGATTGGAGGGGGGCCCTCCTACAATGAGCAGTTCTTC
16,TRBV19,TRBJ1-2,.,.,CASSRTATATNYGYTF,TGTGCCAGTAGTAGGACAGCGACAGCTACTAACTATGGCTACACCTTC
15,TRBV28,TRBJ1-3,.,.,CASSPDEYSGNTIYF,TGTGCCAGCAGCCCCGACGAATACTCTGGAAACACCATATATTTT
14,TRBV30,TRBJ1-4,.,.,CAWSMGGPNEKLFF,TGTGCCTGGAGTATGGGGGGCCCTAATGAAAAACTGTTTTTT
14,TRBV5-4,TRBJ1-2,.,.,CASSLDGGNYGYTF,TGTGCCAGCAGCTTGGACGGGGGTAACTATGGCTACACCTTC
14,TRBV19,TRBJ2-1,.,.,CASSTGRAQNEQFF,TGTGCCAGTAGTACGGGCAGGGCGCAAAATGAGCAGTTCTTC
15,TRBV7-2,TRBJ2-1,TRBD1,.,CASSLGRGSYNEQFF,TGTGCCAGCAGCTTAGGCAGGGGGTCCTACAATGAGCAGTTCTTC
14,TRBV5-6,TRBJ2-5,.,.,CASSLISVRETQYF,TGTGCCAGCAGCTTGATCAGTGTGAGGGAGACCCAGTACTTC
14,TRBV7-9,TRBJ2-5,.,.,CASSFLDRQETQYF,TGTGCCAGCAGCTTCCTGGACAGACAAGAGACCCAGTACTTC
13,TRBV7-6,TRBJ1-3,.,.,CASTTSSGNTIYF,TGTGCCAGCACTACCAGCTCTGGAAACACCATATATTTT
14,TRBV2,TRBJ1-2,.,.,CASSEAFRGHGYTF,TGTGCCAGCAGTGAAGCGTTCCGGGGCCATGGCTACACCTTC
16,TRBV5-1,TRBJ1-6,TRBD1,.,CASSAGSDRGASPLHF,TGCGCCAGCAGCGCCGGATCGGACAGGGGGGCTTCACCCCTCCACTTT
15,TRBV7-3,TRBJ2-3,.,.,CASSYRQGRADTQYF,TGTGCCAGCAGCTACCGTCAGGGAAGGGCAGATACGCAGTATTTT
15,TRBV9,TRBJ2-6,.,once,CASSVAASGANVLTF,TGTGCCAGCAGCGTAGCGGCCTCTGGGGCCAACGTCCTGACTTTC
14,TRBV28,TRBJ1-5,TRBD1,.,CASSPATGLQPQHF,TGTGCCAGCAGTCCAGCGACAGGGCTTCAGCCCCAGCATTTT
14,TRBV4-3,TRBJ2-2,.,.,CASRKQGGTGELFF,TGCGCCAGCAGGAAACAGGGAGGCACCGGGGAGCTGTTTTTT
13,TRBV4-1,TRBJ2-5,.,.,CASSLREDLTQYF,TGCGCCAGCAGCCTGCGAGAGGATTTGACCCAGTACTTC
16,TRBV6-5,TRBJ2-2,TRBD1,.,CASSLGTVGDTGELFF,TGTGCCAGCAGTTTGGGGACAGTCGGGGACACCGGGGAGCTGTTTTTT
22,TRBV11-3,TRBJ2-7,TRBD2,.,CASSLELAGGSSGLRAWDEQYF,TGTGCCAGCAGCTTAGAACTAGCGGGAGGAAGCTCCGGTTTGCGGGCTTGGGACGAGCAGTACTTC
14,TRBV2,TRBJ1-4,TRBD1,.,CASSGNRGDEKLFF,TGTGCCAGCAGTGGGAACAGGGGGGATGAAAAACTGTTTTTT
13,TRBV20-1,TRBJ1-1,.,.,CSASQGAYTEAFF,TGCAGTGCTAGTCAGGGAGCCTACACTGAAGCTTTCTTT